What follows is one T cell receptor beta chain and its context. Antigen: not known. One junction end disagrees with the germline gene, perhaps due to a read error. The data were taken from a study of tumor-infiltrating lymphocytes in primary liver carcinoma. The researchers produced TCR beta cDNA from around 0.5 ug total RNA with a constant-region primer. Three nested multiplex PCR rounds, a slightly modified ARM-PCR method, built the TCR beta libraries. The opening two PCR rounds, ten to eleven cycles each, paired TRBV1-TRBV30 forward primers with a C-beta reverse primer. TCRdb re-derived calls from the multiplex PCR reads in MiXCR, one entry per CDR3 protein. The sample lists around 81,000 distinct CDR3 sequences, roughly two thirds occurring once. Bulk tissue was left unsorted, and RNA and DNA were co-extracted from about 21-30 mg of it. Patients had primary liver carcinoma treated by surgical resection. All tumor samples contained more than 85% viable tumor cells.

Study results and limitations: Tumors carried a top-250-clone fraction significantly exceeding that of blood (p = 0.039).

The CDR3 runs 14 residues. CDR1 and CDR2 from the germline V gene are SGHVS and FQNEAQ. This TCR was recovered from a woman aged 55-70 years with primary liver carcinoma and hepatitis B virus infection. The V gene is TRBV7-8, the J gene TRBJ1-1; D unclear. The sequenced sample consisted of liver tumor tissue from sampling region 4. Subset given: tumor region T4, right-lateral pole. In nucleotides, the CDR3 is TGTGCCAGCAGCGCCTCCATAGTTAACACTGAAGCTTTCTTC. Its protein is CASSASIVNTEAFF.